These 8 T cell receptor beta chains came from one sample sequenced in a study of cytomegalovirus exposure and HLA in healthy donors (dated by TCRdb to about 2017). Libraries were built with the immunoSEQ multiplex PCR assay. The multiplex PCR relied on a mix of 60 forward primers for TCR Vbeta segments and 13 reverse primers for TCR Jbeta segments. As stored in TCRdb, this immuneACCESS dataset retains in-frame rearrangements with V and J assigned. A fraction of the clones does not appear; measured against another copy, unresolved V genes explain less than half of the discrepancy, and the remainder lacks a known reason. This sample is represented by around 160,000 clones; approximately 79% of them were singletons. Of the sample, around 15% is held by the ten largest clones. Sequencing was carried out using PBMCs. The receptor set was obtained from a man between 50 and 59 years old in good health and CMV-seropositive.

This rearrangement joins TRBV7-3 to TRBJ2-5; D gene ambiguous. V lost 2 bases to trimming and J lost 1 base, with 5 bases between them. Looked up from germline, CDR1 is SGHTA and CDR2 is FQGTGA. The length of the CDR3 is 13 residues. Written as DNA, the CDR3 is TGTGCCAGCAGCTTAGCGAGCCAAGAGACCCAGTACTTC. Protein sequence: CASSLASQETQYF.

The CDR3 sequence: CASRFAGGPRPTEAFF. In nucleotides, the CDR3 is TGTGCCAGTAGATTTGCAGGGGGCCCCAGGCCCACTGAAGCTTTCTTT. The V call is TRBV19, the J call TRBJ1-1; 8 bases agree with TRBD1. Looked up from germline, CDR1 is LNHDA and CDR2 is SQIVND (reference sequence). This CDR3 is 16 amino acids long. V lost 6 bases, J lost 4 bases, and 13 bases stayed unmatched.

The chain's CDR3 is CASSLSGGANGYTF. CDR3 nucleotides: TGTGCCAGCAGTTTGTCGGGGGGCGCGAATGGCTACACCTTC. The chain combines TRBV27 with TRBJ1-2; D may be TRBD1 (6 bases). This CDR3 region has 14 residues. Germline V lookup: CDR1 MNHEY, CDR2 SMNVEV (reference sequence). V gave up 3 bases and J gave up 6 bases, with 14 bases separating them.

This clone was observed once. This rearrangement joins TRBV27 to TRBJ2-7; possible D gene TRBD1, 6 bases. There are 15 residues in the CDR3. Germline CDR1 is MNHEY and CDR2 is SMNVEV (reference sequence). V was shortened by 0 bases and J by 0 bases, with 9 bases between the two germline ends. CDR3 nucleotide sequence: TGTGCCAGCAGTTTATCGGGACATCGCTCCTACGAGCAGTACTTC. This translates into CASSLSGHRSYEQYF.

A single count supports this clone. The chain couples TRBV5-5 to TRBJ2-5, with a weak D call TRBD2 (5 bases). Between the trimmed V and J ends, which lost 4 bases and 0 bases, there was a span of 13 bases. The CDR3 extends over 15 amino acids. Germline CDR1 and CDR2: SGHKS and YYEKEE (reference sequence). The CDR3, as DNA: TGTGCCAGCAGCACGACTATCCCATACCAAGAGACCCAGTACTTC. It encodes CASSTTIPYQETQYF.

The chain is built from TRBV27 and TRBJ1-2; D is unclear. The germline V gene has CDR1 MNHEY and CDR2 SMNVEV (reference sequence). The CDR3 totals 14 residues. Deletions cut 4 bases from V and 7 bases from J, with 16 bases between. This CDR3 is CASSSVAGIGGYTF. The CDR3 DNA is TGTGCCAGCAGTTCAGTAGCGGGGATTGGTGGCTACACCTTC.

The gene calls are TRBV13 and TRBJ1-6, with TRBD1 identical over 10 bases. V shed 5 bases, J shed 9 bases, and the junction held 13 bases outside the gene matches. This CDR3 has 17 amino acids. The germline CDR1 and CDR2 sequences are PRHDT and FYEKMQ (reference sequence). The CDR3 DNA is TGTGCCAGCAGCCGCGACAGGGGGCTGAATCGCGGTTCACCCCTCCACTTT. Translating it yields CASSRDRGLNRGSPLHF.

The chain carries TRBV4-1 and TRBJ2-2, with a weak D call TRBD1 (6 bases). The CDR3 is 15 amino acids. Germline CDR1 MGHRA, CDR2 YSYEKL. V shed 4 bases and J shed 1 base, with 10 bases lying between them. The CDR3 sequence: CASSPPGQNTGELFF. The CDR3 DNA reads TGCGCCAGCAGCCCCCCGGGACAGAACACCGGGGAGCTGTTTTTT.